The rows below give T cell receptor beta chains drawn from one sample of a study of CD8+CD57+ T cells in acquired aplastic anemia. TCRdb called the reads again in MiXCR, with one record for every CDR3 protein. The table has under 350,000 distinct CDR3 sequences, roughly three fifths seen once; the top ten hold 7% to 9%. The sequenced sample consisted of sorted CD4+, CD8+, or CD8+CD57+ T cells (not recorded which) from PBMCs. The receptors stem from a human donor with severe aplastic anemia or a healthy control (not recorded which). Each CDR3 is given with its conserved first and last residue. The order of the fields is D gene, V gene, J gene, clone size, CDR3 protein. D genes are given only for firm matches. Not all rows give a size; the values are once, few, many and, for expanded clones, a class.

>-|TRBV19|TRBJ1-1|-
CASSISPVTEAFF
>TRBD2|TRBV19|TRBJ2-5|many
CASTSKWGSSGSETQYF
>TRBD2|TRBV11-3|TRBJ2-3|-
CASSLDRLAGVSDTQYF
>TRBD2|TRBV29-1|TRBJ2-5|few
CSVEWGTGRETQYF
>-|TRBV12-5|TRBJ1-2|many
CASGPAWQPYGYTF
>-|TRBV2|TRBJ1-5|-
CASSDLGLNQPQHF
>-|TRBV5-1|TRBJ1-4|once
CASSLEGLANEKLFF
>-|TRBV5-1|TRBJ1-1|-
CASSPDTIMNTEAFF
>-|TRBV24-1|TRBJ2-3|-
CATSRGLTDTQYF
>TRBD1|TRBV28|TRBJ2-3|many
CASSTDRADTDTQYF
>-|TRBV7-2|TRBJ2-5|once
CASSIYLCSVFLSGETQYF
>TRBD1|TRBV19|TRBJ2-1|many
CASSYRTGSYNEQFF
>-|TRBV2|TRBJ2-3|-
CASTPARSTDTQYF
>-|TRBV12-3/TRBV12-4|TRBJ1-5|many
CASSTYSNQPQHF
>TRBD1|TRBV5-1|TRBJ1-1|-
CASSLAGGSYEAFF
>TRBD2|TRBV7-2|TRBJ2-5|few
CASSPEVSAGGETQYF
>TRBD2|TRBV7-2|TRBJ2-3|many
CASSSRGGGLGSPDTQYF
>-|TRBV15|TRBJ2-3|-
CATSSTQLSTDTQYF
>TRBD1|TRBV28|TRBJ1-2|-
CASSNDRGYGYTF
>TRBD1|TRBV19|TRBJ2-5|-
CASSQTGLSRETQYF
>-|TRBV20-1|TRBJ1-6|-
CSANRPRTSDLHF
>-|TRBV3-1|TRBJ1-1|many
CASSQEVQGTSEAFF
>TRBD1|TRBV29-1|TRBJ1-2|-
CSVEDRQGVSYGYTF
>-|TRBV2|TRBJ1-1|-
CASSTGRNTEAFF
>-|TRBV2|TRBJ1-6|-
CASSSGLNSPLHF
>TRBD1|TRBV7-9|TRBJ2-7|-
CASSLVGQGGSYEQYF
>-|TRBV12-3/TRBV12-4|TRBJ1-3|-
CASSSRAASSGNTIYF
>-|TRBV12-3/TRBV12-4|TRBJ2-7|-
CASSSTGTSYEQYF
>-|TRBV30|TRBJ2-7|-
CAWSRDNYEQYF
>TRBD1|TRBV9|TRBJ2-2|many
CASSFLPGQDTTGELFF
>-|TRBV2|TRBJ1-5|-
CASREGWGQPQHF
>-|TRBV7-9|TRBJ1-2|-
CASSLRKGQGYTF
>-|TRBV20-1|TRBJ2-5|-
CSAREGGAMETQYF
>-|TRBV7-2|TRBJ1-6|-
CASSLYPLGVYNSPLHF
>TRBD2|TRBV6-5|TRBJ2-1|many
CASSLTPGQRGYNEQFF
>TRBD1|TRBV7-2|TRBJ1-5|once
CASSHRGTDQPQHF
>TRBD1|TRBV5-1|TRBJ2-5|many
CASSLTGQQKYF
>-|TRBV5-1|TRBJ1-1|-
CASRWEGNTEAFF
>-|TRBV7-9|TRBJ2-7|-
CASSLARDSPFQQYF
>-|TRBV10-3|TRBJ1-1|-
CAISDFDSEAFF
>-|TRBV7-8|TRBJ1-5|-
CASSLGDGPNQPQHF
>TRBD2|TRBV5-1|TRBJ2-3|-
CASSREAGGLWDTQYF
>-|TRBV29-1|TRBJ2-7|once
CSVEGGDTAYEQYF
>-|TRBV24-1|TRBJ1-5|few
CATSDGKSNQPQHF
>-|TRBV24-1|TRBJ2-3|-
CATSDFVGGDTQYF
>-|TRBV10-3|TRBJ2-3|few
CAISERRSSGTDTQYF
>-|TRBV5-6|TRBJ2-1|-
CASSSSPGGYNEQFF
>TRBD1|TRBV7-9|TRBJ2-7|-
CASSWTGGTYEQYF